The subject of this entry is one T cell receptor beta chain. This CDR3 comprises 12 residues. Germline CDR1 is DFQATT and CDR2 is SNEGSKA (reference sequence). This sample is part of a study of T cells expressing NK-cell markers. Whole-study context: Sorted CD3+CD56+NKG2C+, CD3+CD56+NKG2C- and CD3+CD56-NKG2C+ T-cell subsets were beta-chain profiled. Seven of the eight sequenced donors were classified as HCMV-seropositive, and one was classified as seronegative.

TCRdb reprocessed the 5' RACE reads and stores each CDR3 protein as one record, lacking DNA. This listing includes around 380,000 distinct CDR3 sequences. Specimen: blood T cells: a sorted CD56 or NKG2C T cell subset, CD4+ or CD8+ T cells, or bulk PBMC T cells (not recorded which). The receptor comes from a woman in her 50s in good health. The chain couples TRBV20-1 to TRBJ2-1; TCRdb's D call, TRBD2, is unchecked because there is no DNA. CDR3 amino acids: CSAKAPSGTQFF.